The clone carrying this T cell receptor beta chain was seen only a few times. No antigen is known for it. The CDR3 spans 16 residues. CDR1 and CDR2 (germline): SGDLS, YYNGEE. Trimming stripped 2 bases from V and 3 bases from J, with 14 bases between. The PCR used 60 Vbeta and 13 Jbeta primers. Assay: immunoSEQ multiplex PCR; the TCRdb copy retains only in-frame clones and omits some. In the table there are roughly 120,000 clones, around a tenth of which are singletons. The sample is drawn from a study of cytomegalovirus exposure and HLA in healthy donors. General study results and limits: Earlier findings revealed that most TCR beta V segments proved productive either about 87% or about 30% of the time. Later analysis identified 15,000 to 20,000 TCR beta sequences associated with HLA alleles, using a false discovery rate threshold of 0.05. Three of the chains that were CMV-associated were confirmed in vitro to be specific for CMV antigens. A few V segments could not be told apart, such as TRBV6-2 and TRBV6-3, and were left out.

V is TRBV9 and J is TRBJ2-2, with D tentatively TRBD2 (6 bases). Sequencing was done on a sample of PBMCs. This clonotype originated in a man aged 30 to 39 in good health and CMV-seronegative. The CDR3 DNA reads as TGTGCCAGCAGCGTCGCGGAGGGCGGGGACACCGGGGAGCTGTTTTTT. Translated: CASSVAEGGDTGELFF. The full variable domain, completed using reference TRBV9 and TRBJ2-2, is DSGVTQTPKHLITATGQRVTLRCSPRSGDLSVYWYQQSLDQGLQFLIQYYNGEERAKGNILERFSAQQFPDLHSELNLSSLELGDSALYFCASSVAEGGDTGELFFGEGSRLTVL.